One and the same sample provided the 17 T cell receptor beta chains below, sequenced in a study of T cell responses to AZD1222 COVID-19 vaccine. Sequencing used immunoSEQ multiplex PCR; TCRdb keeps in-frame clones, though not all of them. The table includes about 110,000 clones, approximately 87% detected once. Here the sequenced sample was peripheral blood, taken on day 0 of AZD1222 vaccination. The source of these receptors is an adult in good health.

The CDR3 coding sequence is TGTGCCAGCAGTAAGACAGGAGTCCTATACAATGAGCAGTTCTTC. This sequence encodes CASSKTGVLYNEQFF. The chain links TRBV6-5 to TRBJ2-1; D perhaps matches TRBD1 (6 bases). Germline loops: CDR1 MNHEY, CDR2 SVGAGI. The CDR3 extends over 15 amino acids. The ends were cut back, 5 bases at V and 4 bases at J, with 15 bases in the middle.

The chain has TRBV24-1 and TRBJ2-2; D might be TRBD2 (6 bases). Germline lookup yields CDR1 KGHDR and CDR2 SFDVKD. CDR3 length: 15 amino acids. Trimming pared 4 bases from V and 3 bases from J, leaving 11 bases between. CDR3 in amino acids: CATSDHGTDTGELFF. CDR3 nucleotides: TGTGCCACCAGTGACCATGGGACTGACACCGGGGAGCTGTTTTTT.

V gene TRBV9 combines with J gene TRBJ2-3; perhaps TRBD2 as D (6 bases). Germline loops: CDR1 SGDLS, CDR2 YYNGEE. V shed 0 bases and J shed 0 bases, with 8 bases lying between them. This CDR3 spans 15 amino acids. The CDR3 nucleotides are TGTGCCAGCAGCGTAGGACTAGGAAGCACAGATACGCAGTATTTT. Amino acid sequence: CASSVGLGSTDTQYF. Using reference TRBV9 and TRBJ2-3 for the parts outside the CDR3, the full variable domain is DSGVTQTPKHLITATGQRVTLRCSPRSGDLSVYWYQQSLDQGLQFLIQYYNGEERAKGNILERFSAQQFPDLHSELNLSSLELGDSALYFCASSVGLGSTDTQYFGPGTRLTVL.

The chain employs TRBV7-6 and TRBJ2-1, with TRBD1 as a possible D gene (5 bases). CDR1 is SGHVS, CDR2 FNYEAQ, per germline. V was cut by 2 bases and J by 6 bases, with 14 bases left in between. The CDR3 contains 15 residues. CDR3 DNA sequence: TGTGCCAGCAGCTTATCCCCAGCAGGGATCAATGAGCAGTTCTTC. This translates into CASSLSPAGINEQFF.

V is TRBV5-1 and J is TRBJ2-7; D possibly corresponds to TRBD2 (6 bases). The CDR3 sequence is 13 residues long. V gave up 7 bases and J gave up 3 bases, with 14 bases separating them. Per the germline V gene, CDR1 is SGHRS and CDR2 is YFSETQ. The chain's CDR3 is CASARGTGYEQYF. In nucleotides, the CDR3 is TGCGCCAGCGCCCGCGGGACGGGCTACGAGCAGTACTTC.

This chain joins TRBV7-9 and TRBJ1-2, with a weak D call TRBD1 (5 bases). Trimming left V 1 base short and J 8 bases short, with 14 bases between. CDR3 length equals 14 residues. The germline CDR1 and CDR2 sequences are SEHNR and FQNEAQ (reference sequence). CDR3 coding DNA: TGTGCCAGCAGCTTAGAAAGTGGGGGAGGCGGCTACACCTTC. Translating gives CASSLESGGGGYTF.

The chain has TRBV7-3 and TRBJ1-1; TRBD1 matches at 8 bases. The CDR3 consists of 14 residues. Germline V gene lookup returns CDR1 SGHTA and CDR2 FQGTGA. V lost 1 base and J lost 4; bases outside the gene matches: 2. In DNA, the CDR3 is TGTGCCAGCAGCTTAAGGGACAGGTTCACTGAAGCTTTCTTT. It codes for CASSLRDRFTEAFF.

This chain uses TRBV4-3 with TRBJ1-2, with 7 bases aligning to TRBD1. With 1 base clipped from V and 1 base from J, the junction kept 6 bases outside the gene matches. This CDR3 is 16 amino acids long. CDR1 and CDR2 (germline): LGHNA, YSLEER. This CDR3 reads CASSQGGTEINYGYTF. The DNA for the CDR3 is TGCGCCAGCAGCCAAGGTGGGACAGAAATTAACTATGGCTACACCTTC.

This clone occurred many times. The chain carries TRBV9 and TRBJ2-7; 9 bases are shared with TRBD1. J lost 4 bases, V lost 2 bases, and 7 bases had no gene match. This CDR3 comprises 15 residues. The germline gives CDR1 SGDLS, CDR2 YYNGEE. The chain's CDR3 is CASSVSYGQGYEQYF. The CDR3 DNA reads TGTGCCAGCAGCGTCTCATACGGACAGGGGTACGAGCAGTACTTC.

The rearrangement uses TRBV9 and TRBJ1-2, with D maybe TRBD1 (5 bases). The germline CDR1 and CDR2 sequences are SGDLS and YYNGEE. This CDR3 is built from 15 residues. V shed 2 bases and J shed 7 bases, with 18 bases lying between them. The CDR3 spells CASSVDSMAARGYTF. DNA for the CDR3: TGTGCCAGCAGCGTCGACAGTATGGCGGCGCGTGGCTACACCTTC. The full variable domain, its missing parts supplied by reference TRBV9 and TRBJ1-2, is DSGVTQTPKHLITATGQRVTLRCSPRSGDLSVYWYQQSLDQGLQFLIQYYNGEERAKGNILERFSAQQFPDLHSELNLSSLELGDSALYFCASSVDSMAARGYTFGSGTRLTVV.

The genes are TRBV5-8 and TRBJ1-2; 7 bases agree with TRBD1. V was pared by 2 bases and J by 1 base, with 8 bases of the junction left unmatched. CDR1 and CDR2 from the germline V gene are SGHTS and YDEGEE. The CDR3 extends over 16 amino acids. DNA of the CDR3: TGTGCCAGCAGCTTCCCCACGACAGGGATTAACTATGGCTACACCTTC. Amino acids: CASSFPTTGINYGYTF.

The chain couples TRBV3-1 (or the pseudogene TRBV3-2) to TRBJ2-7; no definite D call. With the DNA end fitting TRBJ2-5 better, the J assignment may be wrong. The CDR3 runs to 11 residues. Per germline, CDR1 LGHDT and CDR2 YNNKEL (reference sequence). The CDR3 DNA sequence: TGTGCCAGCAGCCAAGTTGGGACCCAGTACTTC. Protein sequence: CASSQVGTQYF.

The chain couples TRBV24-1 to TRBJ2-7; tentatively, D is TRBD2 (5 bases). The germline CDR1 and CDR2 sequences are KGHDR and SFDVKD. Between the trimmed V and J ends, which lost 3 bases and 5 bases, there was a span of 19 bases. The CDR3 is made up of 16 amino acids. The CDR3 reads CATSDTTGKDANEQYF. CDR3 coding DNA: TGTGCCACCAGTGATACGACGGGAAAGGACGCCAACGAGCAGTACTTC.

The chain carries TRBV18 and TRBJ1-1; 7 bases agree with TRBD1. V lost 1 base, J lost 2 bases, and 13 bases stayed unmatched. From germline, CDR1 is KGHSH and CDR2 LQKENI. The CDR3 spans 18 residues. The CDR3: CASSPREADRDLNTEAFF. The DNA for the CDR3 is TGTGCCAGCTCACCACGAGAAGCCGACAGGGATTTAAACACTGAAGCTTTCTTT.

The chain couples TRBV25-1 to TRBJ2-5; the match to TRBD1 covers 11 bases. V gave up 10 bases and J gave up 5 bases; unmatched junction bases: 6. This CDR3 contains 13 residues. Per the germline V gene, CDR1 is MGHDK and CDR2 is SYGVNS. The CDR3 coding sequence is TGTGCCACTTACGGGGACAGGGGGGAGACCCAGTACTTC. This sequence encodes CATYGDRGETQYF.

The rearrangement links TRBV5-1 to TRBJ1-4, with 7 nucleotides matching TRBD1. The germline V gene has CDR1 SGHRS and CDR2 YFSETQ. The CDR3 sequence is 14 residues long. V lost 0 bases to trimming and J lost 7 bases; unmatched junction nucleotides: 3. CDR3 loop: CASSLGQGGEKLFF. The CDR3 nucleotides are TGCGCCAGCAGCTTGGGGCAGGGGGGTGAAAAACTGTTTTTT. The full variable domain, rest sourced from reference TRBV5-1 and TRBJ1-4, is KAGVTQTPRYLIKTRGQQVTLSCSPISGHRSVSWYQQTPGQGLQFLFEYFSETQRNKGNFPGRFSGRQFSNSRSEMNVSTLELGDSALYLCASSLGQGGEKLFFGSGTQLSVL.

The V and J genes are TRBV28 and TRBJ1-1; D uncertain. Between the trimmed V and J ends, which lost 3 bases and 8 bases, there was a span of 13 bases. Germline lookup yields CDR1 MDHEN and CDR2 SYDVKM. The CDR3 has 13 residues. The chain's CDR3 is CASSLGPLSEAFF. CDR3 nucleotides: TGTGCCAGCAGTTTGGGCCCTCTGAGCGAAGCTTTCTTT.